The 25 T cell receptor beta chains listed next were all sequenced from one sample in a study of control samples from healthy donors and cancer patients. Measured with immunoSEQ multiplex PCR; TCRdb has only the in-frame clones, and not every one. This sample yields fewer than 200,000 clones, of which around 94% are seen a single time; over 1.1% belongs to the top ten. What was sequenced was blood. Source of these receptors: a man aged 25 to 45 in good health.

The chain couples TRBV6-5 to TRBJ2-3; either TRBD1 or TRBD2 may supply D (6 bases each). Germline values: CDR1 MNHEY, CDR2 SVGAGI. The germline V and J ends were trimmed by 1 base and 1 base, with 12 bases remaining between them. The CDR3 runs to 16 residues. The CDR3 DNA sequence: TGTGCCAGCAGTTACTGGGGGGCCCGGGGCACAGATACGCAGTATTTT. Its translation is CASSYWGARGTDTQYF.

The rearrangement joins TRBV27 to TRBJ2-3; 8 positions agree with TRBD2. Trimming removed 5 bases from V and 6 bases from J; junction bases left unmatched: 10. Germline V gene sequence: CDR1 MNHEY, CDR2 SMNVEV (reference sequence). The CDR3 has 15 amino acids. CDR3 sequence (DNA): TGTGCCAGCAGTGATTCTAGCGGGTGGGCGGATACGCAGTATTTT. Protein product: CASSDSSGWADTQYF.

V and J are TRBV5-4 and TRBJ2-3; 9 positions match TRBD1. Germline values: CDR1 SGHNT, CDR2 YYREEE (reference sequence). J was trimmed by 3 bases and V by 3 bases; bases with no gene match: 2. This CDR3 region has 14 residues. The chain's CDR3 is CASSSQGATDTQYF. Here the CDR3 DNA reads TGTGCCAGCAGCTCACAGGGGGCTACAGATACGCAGTATTTT.

The rearrangement uses TRBV10-1 and TRBJ2-1; 8 bases match TRBD1. In germline, CDR1 is WNHNN, CDR2 SYGVQD (reference sequence). The CDR3 spans 15 residues. Trimming removed 2 bases from V and 8 bases from J; junction bases left unmatched: 8. The CDR3 sequence: CASSEGQGAYDEQFF. CDR3 sequence (DNA): TGCGCCAGCAGTGAGGGGCAGGGGGCGTATGATGAGCAGTTCTTC.

The chain links TRBV19 to TRBJ2-7; tentative D call: TRBD1 (6 bases). V shed 5 bases and J shed 2 bases, with 16 bases lying between them. This CDR3 has 15 amino acids. CDR1 is LNHDA, CDR2 SQIVND, per germline (reference sequence). DNA of the CDR3: TGTGCCAGTAGTCCATCGACAGGCAATCCCTACGAGCAGTACTTC. This translates into CASSPSTGNPYEQYF.

Concerning this clone itself: This specimen includes other DNA sequences encoding the same CDR3. The CDR3 is CASSLETYEQYF. The CDR3 nucleotides are TGTGCCAGCAGCTTAGAGACGTACGAGCAGTACTTC. This chain links TRBV7-9 with TRBJ2-7; D gene uncertain. Trimming took off 1 base at V and 4 bases at J, with 5 bases between the two ends. CDR3 length equals 12 residues. Looked up from germline, CDR1 is SEHNR and CDR2 is FQNEAQ (reference sequence).

The chain links TRBV9 to TRBJ2-3; no definite D call. Trimming cost V 4 bases and J 7 bases, with 13 bases left between them. The CDR3 has 13 residues. From germline, CDR1 is SGDLS and CDR2 YYNGEE. The CDR3 region is CASSQPLVHTQYF. Here the CDR3 DNA reads TGTGCCAGCAGCCAACCCCTGGTGCATACGCAGTATTTT.

This chain uses TRBV13 with TRBJ1-6; 8 nucleotides match TRBD1. The CDR3 is made up of 16 amino acids. Germline trimming cut 0 bases from V and 9 bases from J; bases unmatched to any gene: 7. Germline V gene data show CDR1 as PRHDT and CDR2 as FYEKMQ (reference sequence). The CDR3 bases are TGTGCCAGCAGCTTAGGCCTAGCGACAGGGGCTTCACCCCTCCACTTT. Its translation: CASSLGLATGASPLHF.

The V call is TRBV3-1 (or the pseudogene TRBV3-2), the J call TRBJ1-4, with D unclear. This CDR3 comprises 12 residues. Germline CDR1 LGHDT, CDR2 YNNKEL (reference sequence). The V end lost 4 bases, the J end lost 5 bases, and 5 bases lay between the germline ends. The CDR3 region is CASSPENEKLFF. The CDR3 bases are TGTGCCAGCAGCCCGGAGAATGAAAAACTGTTTTTT.

The J gene is TRBJ1-3, the V gene TRBV19; unclear D gene. CDR1 LNHDA and CDR2 SQIVND come from the germline V gene (reference sequence). V lost 4 bases to trimming and J lost 6 bases, with 10 bases between them. This CDR3 comprises 13 residues. The CDR3 is CASSSIPPNTIYF. The CDR3 DNA is TGTGCCAGTAGTAGCATACCTCCAAACACCATATATTTT. Complete variable domain (other parts from reference TRBV19 and TRBJ1-3): DGGITQSPKYLFRKEGQNVTLSCEQNLNHDAMYWYRQDPGQGLRLIYYSQIVNDFQKGDIAEGYSVSREKKESFPLTVTSAQKNPTAFYLCASSSIPPNTIYFGEGSWLTVV.

The chain carries TRBV30 and TRBJ2-7, with D perhaps matching TRBD1 (6 bases). Trimming removed 1 base from V and 5 bases from J, with 15 bases in between. This CDR3 spans 14 amino acids. Germline V CDR1 and CDR2: GTSNPN, SVGIG (reference sequence). DNA of the CDR3: TGTGCCTGGAGTGGAGGGTCCAGGGGTCACGAGCAGTACTTC. Translating gives CAWSGGSRGHEQYF.

The chain has TRBV24-1 and TRBJ2-5; possible D gene TRBD1, 6 bases. Per germline, CDR1 KGHDR and CDR2 SFDVKD. V lost 8 bases, J lost 1 base, and 10 bases lay in between. The CDR3 has 13 amino acids. CDR3 nucleotides: TGTGCCACCAAAAAGACAGGCCAAGAGACCCAGTACTTC. It codes for CATKKTGQETQYF.

The rearrangement uses TRBV5-1 and TRBJ1-6; D is unresolved. Trimming pared 0 bases from V and 10 bases from J, leaving 11 bases between. This CDR3 comprises 14 residues. Per germline, CDR1 SGHRS and CDR2 YFSETQ. The CDR3 loop is CASSLEGYGSPLHF. The CDR3 DNA reads TGCGCCAGCAGCTTGGAAGGGTATGGGTCACCCCTCCACTTT.

The V call is TRBV6-1, the J call TRBJ2-1; D not resolved. V lost 3 bases and J 7 bases, leaving 7 bases between the germline ends. From germline, CDR1 is MNHNS and CDR2 SASEGT. The CDR3 totals 12 residues. The CDR3 region is CASSEAQNEQFF. In nucleotides, the CDR3 is TGTGCCAGCAGTGAGGCCCAAAATGAGCAGTTCTTC.

This clone was counted a single time. The rearrangement links TRBV7-2 to TRBJ2-7; 11 nucleotides align to TRBD2. Germline lookup yields CDR1 SGHTA and CDR2 FQGNSA. V shed 5 bases and J 2 bases; nucleotides not matched to a gene: 8. This CDR3 comprises 16 residues. The CDR3 loop reads CASSPSPSGGTYEQYF. The CDR3 bases are TGTGCCAGCAGCCCCTCCCCTAGCGGGGGGACCTACGAGCAGTACTTC. Based on the CDR3 plus reference TRBV7-2 and TRBJ2-7, the full variable domain is GAGVSQSPSNKVTEKGKDVELRCDPISGHTALYWYRQSLGQGLEFLIYFQGNSAPDKSGLPSDRFSAERTGGSVSTLTIQRTQQEDSAVYLCASSPSPSGGTYEQYFGPGTRLTVT.

The chain employs TRBV27 and TRBJ1-4; a possible D gene is TRBD1 (5 bases). This CDR3 spans 15 amino acids. Per the germline V gene, CDR1 is MNHEY and CDR2 is SMNVEV (reference sequence). The V gene lost 5 bases and the J gene lost 8 bases, with 18 bases spanning the gap. CDR3 sequence (DNA): TGTGCCAGCAGTCCCACTGGGGCCGTGGACGAAAAACTGTTTTTT. This sequence encodes CASSPTGAVDEKLFF.

The chain links TRBV10-2 to TRBJ2-1; maybe TRBD1 (5 bases). The CDR3 covers 14 residues. Deletions cut 1 base from V and 4 bases from J, with 8 bases between. Germline CDR1 is WSHSY and CDR2 is SAAADI. CDR3 sequence reads: CASSEYKGYNEQFF. The CDR3 DNA reads as TGCGCCAGCAGTGAGTATAAGGGGTACAATGAGCAGTTCTTC.

CDR3 in amino acids: CASSLAGSYQPQHF. The CDR3 DNA reads TGTGCCAGCAGTTTAGCGGGCAGTTATCAGCCCCAGCATTTT. V is TRBV27 and J is TRBJ1-5, with D uncertain. Trimming cost V 2 bases and J 5 bases, with 10 bases left between them. Germline V gene data show CDR1 as MNHEY and CDR2 as SMNVEV (reference sequence). This CDR3 comprises 14 residues.

This chain joins TRBV27 and TRBJ2-1; D may be TRBD2 (5 bases). Germline assignment: CDR1 MNHEY and CDR2 SMNVEV (reference sequence). V lost 5 bases and J lost 8, with 19 bases in between. The CDR3 spans 15 residues. The CDR3 here is CASSTFASRMDEQFF. For the CDR3, the DNA is TGTGCCAGCAGTACCTTCGCTAGCCGGATGGATGAGCAGTTCTTC.

This clone was counted once. V is TRBV5-1 and J is TRBJ2-1, with a tentative D call TRBD1 (6 bases). Trimming removed 4 bases from V and 3 bases from J, with 14 bases in between. The germline V gene encodes CDR1 SGHRS and CDR2 YFSETQ. This CDR3 is 15 amino acids long. CDR3: CASSLPQGVYNEQFF. CDR3 nucleotides: TGCGCCAGCAGCCTCCCACAGGGTGTCTACAATGAGCAGTTCTTC.

The rearrangement joins TRBV19 to TRBJ1-5; maybe TRBD1 (5 bases). The germline V gene has CDR1 LNHDA and CDR2 SQIVND (reference sequence). The CDR3 consists of 15 residues. V dropped 1 base and J dropped 2 bases, with 9 bases sitting between them. The CDR3 here is CASSIGRGGNQPQHF. CDR3 coding DNA: TGTGCCAGTAGTATAGGGAGGGGCGGCAATCAGCCCCAGCATTTT.

This clone has at least ten counts. The chain joins TRBV5-1 to TRBJ2-7; 8 bases agree with TRBD2. CDR1 and CDR2 (germline): SGHRS, YFSETQ. The CDR3 contains 15 residues. V lost 0 bases, J lost 6 bases, and 8 bases stayed unmatched. CDR3 bases: TGCGCCAGCAGCTTGGCCACTAGCGGCTTGGGCGAGCAGTACTTC. Translated, it gives CASSLATSGLGEQYF.

This sequence joins TRBV29-1 and TRBJ2-7; TRBD1 aligns across 7 bases. The CDR3 length is 13 residues. Germline lookup yields CDR1 SQVTM and CDR2 ANQGSEA. After removal of 8 bases from V and 4 bases from J, the junction contained 11 bases not matched to a gene. Written as DNA, the CDR3 is TGCAGCACCCCACCCCGACAGGGATACGAGCAGTACTTC. Translated, it gives CSTPPRQGYEQYF.

V gene TRBV29-1 combines with J gene TRBJ2-3; 7 bases are a match to TRBD2. Per the germline V gene, CDR1 is SQVTM and CDR2 is ANQGSEA. The CDR3 is 13 residues long. J lost 0 bases, V lost 6 bases, and 3 bases had no gene match. The CDR3 sequence: CSVRGGSTDTQYF. Written as DNA, the CDR3 is TGCAGCGTCCGCGGGGGAAGCACAGATACGCAGTATTTT.

To note about this clone: Other DNA sequences in this specimen translate into the identical CDR3. The chain combines TRBV11-2 with TRBJ2-3; 8 bases agree with TRBD2. After removal of 4 bases from V and 7 bases from J, the junction contained 10 bases not matched to a gene. This CDR3 comprises 15 residues. CDR1 is SGHAT and CDR2 is FQNNGV in the germline V gene. The CDR3 DNA sequence: TGTGCCAGCAGCTCCCCGGGACTAGGGGGAAATACGCAGTATTTT. Translated, it gives CASSSPGLGGNTQYF.